The 28 T cell receptor beta chains below all came from one sample that was sequenced in a study of blood T cell repertoires in COVID-19. Assay used: immunoSEQ multiplex PCR; TCRdb lists only in-frame clones, some missing. The table records over 150,000 clones, 85% to 95% of them present only once. The material sequenced was peripheral blood. The receptors here all came from a young man with COVID-19, enrolled during active disease.

This rearrangement joins TRBV19 to TRBJ1-2; 10 bases are a match to TRBD1. With V trimmed by 5 bases and J by 7 bases, 7 bases remained unmatched. There are 14 residues in the CDR3. Per germline, CDR1 LNHDA and CDR2 SQIVND (reference sequence). The CDR3 coding sequence is TGTGCCAGTAGTGGAGGACAGGGGGTTTTTGGCTACACCTTC. Translation gives CASSGGQGVFGYTF.

This chain links TRBV3-1 (or the pseudogene TRBV3-2) with TRBJ2-2, with D unresolved. Germline V gives CDR1 LGHDT, CDR2 YNNKEL (reference sequence). This CDR3 contains 13 residues. Between the trimmed V and J ends, which lost 4 bases and 5 bases, there was a span of 8 bases. The DNA for the CDR3 is TGTGCCAGCAGCCCCGACTGGACCGGGGAGCTGTTTTTT. Its translation: CASSPDWTGELFF.

The V and J genes are TRBV19 and TRBJ1-1; 10 positions match TRBD1. Looked up from germline, CDR1 is LNHDA and CDR2 is SQIVND (reference sequence). The CDR3 contains 15 residues. After removal of 5 bases from V and 5 bases from J, the junction contained 8 bases not matched to a gene. The CDR3, as DNA: TGTGCCAGTAGTCCCCGGGACAGGGGTTGGACTGAAGCTTTCTTT. Residues: CASSPRDRGWTEAFF.

The genes are TRBV11-2 and TRBJ1-1; D not resolved. This CDR3 region has 14 residues. Germline CDR1 SGHAT, CDR2 FQNNGV. The V end was cut by 2 bases, the J end by 0 bases, with 7 bases between. The CDR3 loop reads CASSLSRLNTEAFF. The CDR3 nucleotides read TGTGCCAGCAGCTTATCCAGATTGAACACTGAAGCTTTCTTT.

Comment on this clone: The junction shows a germline mismatch at one end, possibly a read error. The J gene is TRBJ1-1, the V gene TRBV19; TRBD1 agrees at 9 bases. The CDR3 extends over 14 amino acids. The germline gives CDR1 LNHDA, CDR2 SQIVND (reference sequence). The DNA of the CDR3 is TGTGCCAGTATTATACAGGGGGCAGGCACTGAAGCTTTCTTT. It encodes CASIIQGAGTEAFF.

The CDR3 protein is CASSSTGQGTRTEAFF. CDR3 bases: TGTGCCAGCAGCTCAACGGGACAGGGCACTAGGACTGAAGCTTTCTTT. The chain employs TRBV9 and TRBJ1-1; 9 bases fit TRBD1. V lost 4 bases, J lost 5 bases, and 12 bases stayed unmatched. Germline V gives CDR1 SGDLS, CDR2 YYNGEE. The CDR3 has 16 residues.

V is TRBV7-9 and J is TRBJ2-5; 11 nucleotides align to TRBD2. V lost 5 bases to trimming and J lost 4 bases; unmatched junction nucleotides: 3. From germline, CDR1 is SEHNR and CDR2 FQNEAQ (reference sequence). The CDR3 consists of 14 residues. The CDR3 DNA reads as TGTGCCAGCAGCAGAGGGACTAGCGGAGAGACCCAGTACTTC. Its translation: CASSRGTSGETQYF.

The CDR3 DNA reads TGTGCCAGCAGCCAAGCTCCCGGGACAGGGAATGGCTACACCTTC. Amino acid sequence: CASSQAPGTGNGYTF. The chain recombines TRBV14 with TRBJ1-2; 9 nucleotides line up with TRBD1. Trimming took 1 base from V and 6 from J; bases not matched to a gene: 6. Germline CDR1 SGHDN, CDR2 FVKESK. CDR3 length equals 15 residues.

The V call is TRBV18, the J call TRBJ1-1; D ambiguous. Trimming stripped 3 bases from V and 0 bases from J, with 5 bases between. The germline gives CDR1 KGHSH, CDR2 LQKENI. The CDR3 length is 13 residues. The CDR3 region is CASSPYLNTEAFF. CDR3 coding DNA: TGTGCCAGCTCACCCTACCTGAACACTGAAGCTTTCTTT.

This clone was seen only once. V gene TRBV28 combines with J gene TRBJ2-7; D is possibly TRBD2 (5 bases). In germline, CDR1 is MDHEN, CDR2 SYDVKM. Trimming cost V 2 bases and J 3 bases, with 5 bases left between them. This CDR3 is built from 12 residues. The CDR3 reads CASSLEGYEQYF. CDR3 DNA: TGTGCCAGCAGTTTAGAGGGCTACGAGCAGTACTTC.

The gene calls are TRBV27 and TRBJ2-3; 10 bases line up with TRBD2. CDR3 length: 15 residues. The trim removed 3 bases at V and 1 base at J, leaving 1 base unmatched. Germline loops: CDR1 MNHEY, CDR2 SMNVEV (reference sequence). DNA of the CDR3: TGTGCCAGCAGTTTGCTAGCGGGGGGCACAGATACGCAGTATTTT. This sequence encodes CASSLLAGGTDTQYF.

The chain carries TRBV2 and TRBJ2-1; TRBD2 is a possible D gene (6 bases). Germline CDR1 SNHLY, CDR2 FYNNEI. The CDR3 contains 13 residues. The V gene lost 5 bases and the J gene lost 10 bases, with 15 bases spanning the gap. CDR3 amino acids: CASSRDSLKEQFF. The CDR3 DNA reads as TGTGCCAGCAGTCGGGACTCCTTAAAGGAGCAGTTCTTC.

The chain joins TRBV5-1 to TRBJ1-4; possible D gene TRBD1, 5 bases. Germline V lookup: CDR1 SGHRS, CDR2 YFSETQ. The ends were cut back, 4 bases at V and 3 bases at J, with 16 bases in the middle. The CDR3 is made up of 16 amino acids. The CDR3 region has the DNA TGCGCCAGCAGCCCCGGGGGAGGGGATCCTAATGAAAAACTGTTTTTT. Its translation: CASSPGGGDPNEKLFF.

This chain joins TRBV6-5 and TRBJ1-1; 8 bases fit TRBD1. Trimming cost V 2 bases and J 8 bases; bases outside gene matches: 4. Looked up from germline, CDR1 is MNHEY and CDR2 is SVGAGI. The CDR3 contains 13 residues. CDR3 residues: CASSYTGQEEAFF. The CDR3 region has the DNA TGTGCCAGCAGTTACACGGGACAGGAAGAAGCTTTCTTT.

This rearrangement joins TRBV30 to TRBJ2-5, with 7 bases that match TRBD1. The CDR3 sequence is 13 residues long. Germline V gives CDR1 GTSNPN, CDR2 SVGIG (reference sequence). V shed 3 bases, J shed 5 bases, and the junction held 6 bases outside the gene matches. Here the CDR3 reads CAWRLRGSETQYF. CDR3 in DNA: TGTGCCTGGAGACTCAGGGGGTCCGAGACCCAGTACTTC.

The sample holds one count of this clone. The same CDR3 is also encoded by other DNA sequences in this sample. The genes are TRBV18 and TRBJ1-1; 8 bases line up with TRBD1. Germline V gene lookup returns CDR1 KGHSH and CDR2 LQKENI. Trimming removed 1 base from V and 0 bases from J; junction bases left unmatched: 4. The CDR3 sequence is 16 residues long. The CDR3 DNA reads TGTGCCAGCTCACCACAACAGGGGGGTATGAACACTGAAGCTTTCTTT. Its protein product is CASSPQQGGMNTEAFF.

The chain couples TRBV2 to TRBJ1-1; D not certain. The V end was cut by 1 base, the J end by 8 bases, with 11 bases between. CDR3 length: 13 residues. Per the germline V gene, CDR1 is SNHLY and CDR2 is FYNNEI. CDR3 DNA: TGTGCCAGCAGTGAAGGACCCTCCGGGGAAGCTTTCTTT. Protein product: CASSEGPSGEAFF.

The rearrangement links TRBV6-5 to TRBJ1-1, with D uncertain. V lost 9 bases and J 0 bases, leaving 14 bases between the germline ends. CDR1 MNHEY and CDR2 SVGAGI come from the germline V gene. CDR3 length: 14 amino acids. CDR3 in amino acids: CASKPGFMNTEAFF. In DNA form, the CDR3 reads TGTGCCAGTAAACCGGGGTTTATGAACACTGAAGCTTTCTTT.

V usage is TRBV27 and J usage is TRBJ1-1, with a possible D match to TRBD1 (6 bases). V gave up 8 bases and J gave up 5 bases, with 18 bases separating them. Germline CDR1 reads MNHEY; CDR2 reads SMNVEV (reference sequence). The CDR3 has 14 amino acids. The CDR3 DNA follows: TGTGCCAGCGCCGGAGGACAGCGATGGACTGAAGCTTTCTTT. Translation gives CASAGGQRWTEAFF.

The genes are TRBV7-9 and TRBJ1-1, with TRBD1 matching over 8 bases. CDR1 is SEHNR and CDR2 is FQNEAQ in the germline V gene (reference sequence). The CDR3 totals 13 residues. V gave up 7 bases and J gave up 1 base; unmatched junction bases: 2. CDR3 nucleotides: TGTGCCAGCACCGGGACAGGGAACACTGAAGCTTTCTTT. This gives the protein CASTGTGNTEAFF.

The CDR3 sequence: CASSVYSGGLEAFF. CDR3 nucleotide sequence: TGTGCCAGCAGTGTGTACTCAGGGGGTCTTGAAGCTTTCTTT. The chain employs TRBV6-2 or TRBV6-3 and TRBJ1-1; 7 nucleotides agree with TRBD1. This CDR3 spans 14 amino acids. Looked up from germline, CDR1 is MNHEY and CDR2 is SVGEGT. V shed 5 bases, J shed 7 bases, and the junction held 10 bases outside the gene matches.

For this clone: The junction shows a germline mismatch at one end, possibly a read error. The chain joins TRBV6-6 to TRBJ1-4; TRBD1 agrees at 7 bases. The CDR3 is made up of 14 amino acids. Germline lookup yields CDR1 MNHNY and CDR2 SVGAGI (reference sequence). The CDR3, as DNA: TGTGCCAGCAGCTACTCACGGGACAGCGAAAAACTGTTTTTT. It yields the protein CASSYSRDSEKLFF.

The genes are TRBV15 and TRBJ2-7, with D possibly matching TRBD2 (6 bases). Trimming shortened V by 3 bases and J by 5 bases, and 17 bases separated the two germline ends. Germline V CDR1 and CDR2: LNHNV, YYDKDF (reference sequence). The length of the CDR3 is 15 residues. The CDR3 protein is CATSRAGLVTDEQYF. For the CDR3, the DNA is TGTGCCACCAGCAGGGCGGGGCTTGTTACGGACGAGCAGTACTTC.

J is TRBJ1-2 and V is TRBV5-4; D is possibly TRBD1 (5 bases). The CDR3 has 15 residues. Trimming cost V 1 base and J 0 bases, with 10 bases left between them. Germline assignment: CDR1 SGHNT and CDR2 YYREEE (reference sequence). Written as DNA, the CDR3 is TGTGCCAGCAGCTTGAGAACAGGAGCTAACTATGGCTACACCTTC. The encoded protein is CASSLRTGANYGYTF.

The gene calls are TRBV6-5 and TRBJ2-1; tentatively, D is TRBD2 (7 bases). Trimming removed 0 bases at V and 10 bases at J, with 16 bases between. The germline V gene encodes CDR1 MNHEY and CDR2 SVGAGI. The CDR3 consists of 15 residues. The CDR3 nucleotides read TGTGCCAGCAGTTACTCGCTAGCTAGGGGGGGGGAGCAGTTCTTC. Translated, it gives CASSYSLARGGEQFF.

This sequence joins TRBV4-1 and TRBJ2-7, with D possibly being TRBD1 (6 bases). V gave up 1 base and J gave up 2 bases, with 12 bases separating them. This CDR3 has 15 amino acids. Germline values: CDR1 MGHRA, CDR2 YSYEKL. This chain's CDR3 is CASSQVNPGAYEQYF. The CDR3 region has the DNA TGCGCCAGCAGCCAAGTGAATCCAGGGGCCTACGAGCAGTACTTC.

This sequence joins TRBV3-1 (or the pseudogene TRBV3-2) and TRBJ2-5; a possible D gene is TRBD2 (6 bases). CDR1 LGHDT and CDR2 YNNKEL come from the germline V gene (reference sequence). This CDR3 has 14 residues. V was clipped by 1 base and J by 5 bases, with 11 bases between them. The CDR3 nucleotides are TGTGCCAGCAGCCAAGGCGGGGTCTACGAGACCCAGTACTTC. Amino acids: CASSQGGVYETQYF.

The gene calls are TRBV5-5 and TRBJ1-1, with TRBD1 matching 8 bases. The CDR3 is 14 amino acids. After removal of 0 bases from V and 4 bases from J, the junction contained 2 bases not matched to a gene. In germline, CDR1 is SGHKS, CDR2 YYEKEE (reference sequence). The CDR3 DNA reads as TGTGCCAGCAGCTTGGGGACAGGGTTCACTGAAGCTTTCTTT. Protein sequence: CASSLGTGFTEAFF.